This T cell receptor (beta chain) originates from a study of cytomegalovirus exposure and HLA in healthy donors. In the PCR, 60 Vbeta and 13 Jbeta primers were used. The repertoire was sequenced with immunoSEQ multiplex PCR; TCRdb's copy has only in-frame clones and lacks some. The table records about 110,000 clones, more than 75% of them present only once. This CDR3 has 14 amino acids. Per the germline V gene, CDR1 is SGDLS and CDR2 is YYNGEE. With 2 bases removed from V and 2 bases from J, the gap between germline ends came to 10 bases. Findings and limits, study-wide: It was confirmed in vitro that a few of the CMV-associated chains were specific for CMV antigens. Analysis performed later found under 20,000 TCR beta sequences associated with HLA alleles at 0.05 false discovery rate. TCR beta V- and J-gene trimming, according to a later analysis, was linked to a missense DCLRE1C variant.

On this clone itself: Its cognate antigen is unknown.

This chain uses TRBV9 with TRBJ1-1; D call uncertain. The sequencing sample was made of PBMCs. This clonotype originated in a woman between 50 and 59 years old in good health and CMV-seropositive. The CDR3: CASSVGGQNTEAFF. The DNA for the CDR3 is TGTGCCAGCAGCGTCGGAGGGCAAAACACTGAAGCTTTCTTT. Variable domain in full (rest from reference TRBV9 and TRBJ1-1): DSGVTQTPKHLITATGQRVTLRCSPRSGDLSVYWYQQSLDQGLQFLIQYYNGEERAKGNILERFSAQQFPDLHSELNLSSLELGDSALYFCASSVGGQNTEAFFGQGTRLTVV.